The TCR beta chain described here comes from a study of shared clonotypes between healthy human individuals. Sequenced by immunoSEQ multiplex PCR; TCRdb stores in-frame clones only, minus some. Among some 900,000 clones listed, over 75% were seen once. Germline assignment: CDR1 KGHSH and CDR2 LQKENI. CDR3 length: 15 amino acids. Trimming removed 2 bases from V and 2 bases from J, with 13 bases in between. Sequenced: memory CD4+ T cells sorted from blood. The subset denotes: CD45RA-negative fraction. The receptor was derived from a young man in good health. V and J are TRBV18 and TRBJ2-7; a weak D match, TRBD2 (6 bases). The CDR3 DNA reads TGTGCCAGCTCACCAGCGTCGGGGGAAGCCTACGAGCAGTACTTC. It specifies CASSPASGEAYEQYF.